Listed below are T cell receptor beta chains from one sample, sequenced in a study of Ad26.COV2.S vaccination and SARS-CoV-2 variants. Only in-frame clones appear in the TCRdb table, and some are missing; sequencing was by immunoSEQ multiplex PCR. The sample yields around 500,000 clones, roughly 87% seen once. The starting material was peripheral blood, obtained in a trial of Ad26.COV2.S vaccine versus placebo. Receptor source: a person aged 18-65 years who received the Ad26.COV2.S COVID-19 vaccine or a placebo. Both conserved end residues are part of each CDR3. A D gene is named only where the DNA matches it firmly. Clone size is not always given. Where it is, it says once, few, many or a class for expanded clones.

clone size	V gene	D gene	J gene	CDR3 DNA	CDR3 protein
.	TRBV29-1	.	TRBJ1-1	TGCAGCGTTGTGGGTCAGGGTCGTGCTTTCTTT	CSVVGQGRAFF
once	TRBV4-2	TRBD2	TRBJ2-1	TGTGCCAGCAGCCAAGCATTTAGCGGGCACAATGAGCAGTTCTTC	CASSQAFSGHNEQFF
.	TRBV3-1/TRBV3-2	.	TRBJ1-2	TGTGCCAGCAGCCAATTGGAGAACTATGGCTACACCTTC	CASSQLENYGYTF
.	TRBV7-9	.	TRBJ2-2	TGTGCCAGCAGAAGAGACGGGCTCAACACCGGGGAGCTGTTTTTT	CASRRDGLNTGELFF
.	TRBV24-1	TRBD1	TRBJ1-2	TGTGCCACCAGTGATTCCCGGGACAGGTTTGGCTACACCTTC	CATSDSRDRFGYTF
.	TRBV19	.	TRBJ1-1	TGTGCCAGTAGTGTCCAATACAGTGAAGCTTTCTTT	CASSVQYSEAFF
.	TRBV28	.	TRBJ1-4	TGTGCCAGCAGTTTATGGGGACAAGACGAAAAACTGTTTTTT	CASSLWGQDEKLFF
.	TRBV7-3	TRBD2	TRBJ2-3	TGTGCCAGCAGCTTGGGGCTAGCGGGGACCTTAGATACGCAGTATTTT	CASSLGLAGTLDTQYF
.	TRBV7-9	.	TRBJ2-5	TGTGCCAGCAATAGGGGGTTGGAGACCCAGTACTTC	CASNRGLETQYF
.	TRBV30	.	TRBJ1-1	TGTGCCTGGAGCCACGACCCCAGGACACCCGGGGGAGCTTTCTTT	CAWSHDPRTPGGAFF
few	TRBV19	.	TRBJ1-5	TGTGCCAGTAGTATGAGGGGTAGCAATCAGCCCCAGCATTTT	CASSMRGSNQPQHF
few	TRBV6-5	TRBD1	TRBJ1-2	TGTGCCAGCAGTCCCCTGCCCCGACAGGGTGGCGGCTACACCTTC	CASSPLPRQGGGYTF
.	TRBV28	.	TRBJ1-2	TGTGCCAGCAGTACCGGGGGGGCAGGCTATGGCTACACCTTC	CASSTGGAGYGYTF
.	TRBV30	.	TRBJ2-7	TGTGCCTGGATGGTCCAGGGAGAGCAGTACTTC	CAWMVQGEQYF
.	TRBV2	.	TRBJ1-5	TGTGCCAGCAGTGCTACTGAATTTAGAGACGGTCAGCCCCAGCATTTT	CASSATEFRDGQPQHF
.	TRBV7-6	.	TRBJ1-5	TGTGCCAGCAGCCCGGGGGCGGGGGGTATTACGGCCCAGCATTTT	CASSPGAGGITAQHF
.	TRBV11-2	.	TRBJ1-5	TGTGCCAGCAGCTTAGGCAGCTCAAATAGCAATCAGCCCCAGCATTTT	CASSLGSSNSNQPQHF
.	TRBV6-2/TRBV6-3	.	TRBJ2-7	TGTGCCAGCAGTACACAGACCTACGAGCAGTACTTC	CASSTQTYEQYF
once	TRBV6-5	.	TRBJ1-3	TGTGCCAGCAGTTACGGTGGGGGGCCGGGTGGAAACACCATATATTTT	CASSYGGGPGGNTIYF
once	TRBV7-6	.	TRBJ1-2	TGTGCCAGCAGCCCTGACGGCAACTATGGCTACACCTTC	CASSPDGNYGYTF
.	TRBV19	.	TRBJ1-1	TGTGCCAGTAGTCCCTCCTTGGGGGAAGCTTTCTTT	CASSPSLGEAFF
.	TRBV19	.	TRBJ1-5	TGTGCCAGTAGTATCCGGGGGCGCCGGAGCAATCAGCCCCAGCATTTT	CASSIRGRRSNQPQHF
.	TRBV4-1	TRBD1	TRBJ1-2	TGCGCCAGCAGCCAAGACATCGACAGGGTTGGCTACACCTTC	CASSQDIDRVGYTF
once	TRBV12-3/TRBV12-4	.	TRBJ2-7	TGTGCCAGCAGTTTAGCGTCCGGCGAGCAGTACTTC	CASSLASGEQYF
.	TRBV7-2	.	TRBJ2-1	TGTGCCAGCAGCTTTTTAATAGAAAAGGAGCAGTTCTTC	CASSFLIEKEQFF